Sequencing of this T cell receptor beta chain was carried out in a study of shared clonotypes between healthy human individuals. Data came from immunoSEQ multiplex PCR; TCRdb stores just in-frame clones and leaves some out. The sample shows about 2.2 million clones, just over 90% of them seen only once. Naivety among CD8 cells was defined by CD45RO negativity and positive CCR7 selection, thereby excluding terminally differentiated effector memory CD45RA+ cells. Among the donors, all were Caucasian adults who lived in Nashville, Tennessee. With regard to this clone: Its antigen is currently unknown.

The CDR3 covers 15 residues. Trimming at V came to 6 bases and at J to 2 bases, leaving 4 bases not matched to a gene. Germline assignment: CDR1 MNHEY and CDR2 SMNVEV (reference sequence). Study-level results: Expectations were that clonotype sharing among donors would be affected by sequencing depth. All-four-donor shared clonotypes had higher generation probabilities than non-shared clonotypes did. Incompleteness in sorted-subset sequencing, despite large depth, was shown by rarefaction.

V gene TRBV27 combines with J gene TRBJ2-5; 12 nucleotides match TRBD2. The source of this sequence is a man between 18 and 29 years old in good health. Some clones in this sample may be carry-over from other donors' samples. Sequencing was performed on naive CD8+ T cells from PBMCs. This CDR3 reads CASRKTSGGQETQYF. DNA for the CDR3: TGTGCCAGCAGGAAGACTAGCGGGGGACAAGAGACCCAGTACTTC.